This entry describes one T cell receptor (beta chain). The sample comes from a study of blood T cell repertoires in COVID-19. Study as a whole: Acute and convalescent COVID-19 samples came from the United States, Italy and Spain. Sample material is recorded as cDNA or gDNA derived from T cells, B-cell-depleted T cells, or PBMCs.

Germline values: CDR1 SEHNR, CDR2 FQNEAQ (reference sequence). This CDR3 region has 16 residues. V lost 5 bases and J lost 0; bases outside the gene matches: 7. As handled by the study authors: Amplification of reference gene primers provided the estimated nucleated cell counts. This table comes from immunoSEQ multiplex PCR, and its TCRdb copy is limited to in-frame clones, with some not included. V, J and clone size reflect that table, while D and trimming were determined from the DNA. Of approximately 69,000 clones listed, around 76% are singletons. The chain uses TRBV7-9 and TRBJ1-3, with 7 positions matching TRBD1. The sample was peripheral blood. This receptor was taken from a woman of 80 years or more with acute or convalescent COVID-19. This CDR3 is CASSANRGLSGNTIYF. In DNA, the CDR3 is TGTGCCAGCAGCGCAAACAGGGGCCTCTCTGGAAACACCATATATTTT.